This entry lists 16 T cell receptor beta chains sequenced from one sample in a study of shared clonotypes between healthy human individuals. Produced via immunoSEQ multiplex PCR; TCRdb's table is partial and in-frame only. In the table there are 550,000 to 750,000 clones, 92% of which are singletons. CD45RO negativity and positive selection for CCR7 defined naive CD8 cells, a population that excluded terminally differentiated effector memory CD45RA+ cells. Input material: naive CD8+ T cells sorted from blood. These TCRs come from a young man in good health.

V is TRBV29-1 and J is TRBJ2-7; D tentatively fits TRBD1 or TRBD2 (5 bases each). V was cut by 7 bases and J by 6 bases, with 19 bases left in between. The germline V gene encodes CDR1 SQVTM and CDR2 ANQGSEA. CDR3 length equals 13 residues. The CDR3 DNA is TGCAGCGCTGGGACCACCGGGGTCGTCGAGCAGTACTTC. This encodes CSAGTTGVVEQYF.

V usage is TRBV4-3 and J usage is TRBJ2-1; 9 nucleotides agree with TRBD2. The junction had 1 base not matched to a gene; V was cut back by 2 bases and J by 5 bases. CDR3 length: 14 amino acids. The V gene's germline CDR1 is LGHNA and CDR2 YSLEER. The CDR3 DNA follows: TGCGCCAGCAGCCAACGACTAGCGGACAATGAGCAGTTCTTC. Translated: CASSQRLADNEQFF.

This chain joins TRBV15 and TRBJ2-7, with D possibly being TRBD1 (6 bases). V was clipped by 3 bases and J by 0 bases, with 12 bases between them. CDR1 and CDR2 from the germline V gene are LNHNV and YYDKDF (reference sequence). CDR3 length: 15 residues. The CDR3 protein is CATSREDRSSYEQYF. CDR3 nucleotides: TGTGCCACCAGCAGGGAGGACAGAAGCTCCTACGAGCAGTACTTC.

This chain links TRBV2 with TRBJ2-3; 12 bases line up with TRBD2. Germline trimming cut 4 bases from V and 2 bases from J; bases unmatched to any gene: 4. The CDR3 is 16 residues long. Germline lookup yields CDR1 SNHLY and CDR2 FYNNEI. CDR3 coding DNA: TGTGCCAGCAGTGGCGGACTAGCGGGGAACACAGATACGCAGTATTTT. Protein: CASSGGLAGNTDTQYF.

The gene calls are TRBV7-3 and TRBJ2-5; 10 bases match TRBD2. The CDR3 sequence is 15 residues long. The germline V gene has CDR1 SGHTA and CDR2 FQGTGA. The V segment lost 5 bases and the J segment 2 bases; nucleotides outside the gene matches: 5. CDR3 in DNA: TGTGCCAGCAGCGCACTAGCGGGGATACAAGAGACCCAGTACTTC. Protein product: CASSALAGIQETQYF.

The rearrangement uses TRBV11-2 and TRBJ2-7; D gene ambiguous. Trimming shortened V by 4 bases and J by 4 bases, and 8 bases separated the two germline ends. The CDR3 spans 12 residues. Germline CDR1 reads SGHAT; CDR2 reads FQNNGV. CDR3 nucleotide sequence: TGTGCCAGCAGCTACCTAGGGTACGAGCAGTACTTC. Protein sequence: CASSYLGYEQYF. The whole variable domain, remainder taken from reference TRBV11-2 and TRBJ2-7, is EAGVAQSPRYKIIEKRQSVAFWCNPISGHATLYWYQQILGQGPKLLIQFQNNGVVDDSQLPKDRFSAERLKGVDSTLKIQPAKLEDSAVYLCASSYLGYEQYFGPGTRLTVT.

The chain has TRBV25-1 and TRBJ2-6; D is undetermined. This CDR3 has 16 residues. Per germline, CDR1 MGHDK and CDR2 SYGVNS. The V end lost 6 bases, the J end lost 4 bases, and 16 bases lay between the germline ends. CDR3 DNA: TGTGCCAGCAGCCACGAGGCATCCCCCGGGGCCAACGTCCTGACTTTC. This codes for CASSHEASPGANVLTF.

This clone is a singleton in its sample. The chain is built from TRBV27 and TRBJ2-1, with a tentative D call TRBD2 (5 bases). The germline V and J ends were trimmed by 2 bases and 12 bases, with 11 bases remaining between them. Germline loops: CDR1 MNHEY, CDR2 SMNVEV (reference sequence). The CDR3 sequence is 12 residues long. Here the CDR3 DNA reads TGTGCCAGCAGTTTACTCGGGGAACGGCAGTTCTTC. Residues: CASSLLGERQFF.

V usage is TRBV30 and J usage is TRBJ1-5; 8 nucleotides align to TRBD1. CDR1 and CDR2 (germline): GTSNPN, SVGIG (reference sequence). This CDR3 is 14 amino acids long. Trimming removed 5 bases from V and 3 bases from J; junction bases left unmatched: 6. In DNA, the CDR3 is TGTGCCTGGGCCGGACAGGGCTTCAATCAGCCCCAGCATTTT. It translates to CAWAGQGFNQPQHF.

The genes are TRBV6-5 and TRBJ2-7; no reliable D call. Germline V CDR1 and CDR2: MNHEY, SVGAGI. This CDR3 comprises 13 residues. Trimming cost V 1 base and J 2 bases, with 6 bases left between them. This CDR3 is CASSYYQAYEQYF. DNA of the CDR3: TGTGCCAGCAGTTACTATCAGGCCTACGAGCAGTACTTC.

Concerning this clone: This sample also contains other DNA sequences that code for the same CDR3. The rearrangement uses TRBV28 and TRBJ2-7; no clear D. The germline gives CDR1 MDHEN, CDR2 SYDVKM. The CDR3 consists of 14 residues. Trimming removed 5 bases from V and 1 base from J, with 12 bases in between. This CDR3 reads CASSPLSRSYEQYF. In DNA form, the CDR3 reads TGTGCCAGCAGTCCCTTATCTCGGTCCTACGAGCAGTACTTC.

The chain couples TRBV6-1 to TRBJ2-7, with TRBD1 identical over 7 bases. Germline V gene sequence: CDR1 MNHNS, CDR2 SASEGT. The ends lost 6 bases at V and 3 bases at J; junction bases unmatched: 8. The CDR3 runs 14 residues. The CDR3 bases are TGTGCCAGCAGCCACAGGGGCCGGATCTACGAGCAGTACTTC. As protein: CASSHRGRIYEQYF.

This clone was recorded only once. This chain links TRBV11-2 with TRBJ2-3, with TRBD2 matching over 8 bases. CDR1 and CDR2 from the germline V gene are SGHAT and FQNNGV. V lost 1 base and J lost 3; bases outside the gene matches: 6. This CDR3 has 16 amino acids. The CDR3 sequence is CASSLGTGGLTDTQYF. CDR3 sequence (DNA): TGTGCCAGCAGCTTAGGTACGGGAGGGTTGACAGATACGCAGTATTTT. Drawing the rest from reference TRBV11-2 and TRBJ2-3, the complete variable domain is EAGVAQSPRYKIIEKRQSVAFWCNPISGHATLYWYQQILGQGPKLLIQFQNNGVVDDSQLPKDRFSAERLKGVDSTLKIQPAKLEDSAVYLCASSLGTGGLTDTQYFGPGTRLTVL.

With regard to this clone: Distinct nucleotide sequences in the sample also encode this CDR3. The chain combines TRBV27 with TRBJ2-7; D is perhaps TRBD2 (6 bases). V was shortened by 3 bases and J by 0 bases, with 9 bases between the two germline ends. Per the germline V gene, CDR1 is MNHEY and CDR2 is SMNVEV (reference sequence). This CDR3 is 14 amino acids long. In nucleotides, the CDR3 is TGTGCCAGCAGTTTCGGGAGAAGCTCCTACGAGCAGTACTTC. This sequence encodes CASSFGRSSYEQYF.

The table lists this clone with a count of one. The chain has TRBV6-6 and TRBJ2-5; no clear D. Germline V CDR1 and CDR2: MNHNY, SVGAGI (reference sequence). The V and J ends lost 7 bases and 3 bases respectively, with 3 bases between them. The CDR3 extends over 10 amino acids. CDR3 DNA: TGTGCCAGCAAGAAAGAGACCCAGTACTTC. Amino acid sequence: CASKKETQYF.

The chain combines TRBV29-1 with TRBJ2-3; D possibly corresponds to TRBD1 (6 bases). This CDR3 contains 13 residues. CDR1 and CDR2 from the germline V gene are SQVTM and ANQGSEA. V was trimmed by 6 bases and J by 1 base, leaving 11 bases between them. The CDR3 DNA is TGCAGCGTAGCGACAGGAGGCACAGATACGCAGTATTTT. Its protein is CSVATGGTDTQYF.